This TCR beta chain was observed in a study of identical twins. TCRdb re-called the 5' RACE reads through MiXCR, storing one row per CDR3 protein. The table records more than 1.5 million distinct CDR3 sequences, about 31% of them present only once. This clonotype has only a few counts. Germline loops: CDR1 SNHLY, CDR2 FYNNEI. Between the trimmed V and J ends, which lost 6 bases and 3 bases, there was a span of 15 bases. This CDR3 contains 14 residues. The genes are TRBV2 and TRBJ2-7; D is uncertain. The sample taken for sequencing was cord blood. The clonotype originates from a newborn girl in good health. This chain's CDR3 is CASSPGWKYYEQYF. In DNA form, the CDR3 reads TGTGCCAGCAGCCCCGGATGGAAGTACTACGAGCAGTACTTC.